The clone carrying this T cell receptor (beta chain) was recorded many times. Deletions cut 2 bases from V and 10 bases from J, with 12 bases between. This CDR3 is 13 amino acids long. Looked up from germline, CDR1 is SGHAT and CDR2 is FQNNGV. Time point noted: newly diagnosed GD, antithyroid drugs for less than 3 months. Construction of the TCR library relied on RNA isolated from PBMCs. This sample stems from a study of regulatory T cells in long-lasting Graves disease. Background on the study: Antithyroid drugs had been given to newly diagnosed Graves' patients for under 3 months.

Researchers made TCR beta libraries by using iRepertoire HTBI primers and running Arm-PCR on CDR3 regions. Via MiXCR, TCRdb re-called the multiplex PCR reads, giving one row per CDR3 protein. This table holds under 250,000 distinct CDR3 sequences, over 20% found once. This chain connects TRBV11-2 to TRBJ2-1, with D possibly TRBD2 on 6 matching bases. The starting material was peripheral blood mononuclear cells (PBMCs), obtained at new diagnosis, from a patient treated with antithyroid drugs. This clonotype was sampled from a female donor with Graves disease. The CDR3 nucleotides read TGTGCCAGCAGCTTAAAGGGTGCGGGGGAGCAGTTCTTC. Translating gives CASSLKGAGEQFF. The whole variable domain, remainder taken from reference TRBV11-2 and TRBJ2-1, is EAGVAQSPRYKIIEKRQSVAFWCNPISGHATLYWYQQILGQGPKLLIQFQNNGVVDDSQLPKDRFSAERLKGVDSTLKIQPAKLEDSAVYLCASSLKGAGEQFFGPGTRLTVL.